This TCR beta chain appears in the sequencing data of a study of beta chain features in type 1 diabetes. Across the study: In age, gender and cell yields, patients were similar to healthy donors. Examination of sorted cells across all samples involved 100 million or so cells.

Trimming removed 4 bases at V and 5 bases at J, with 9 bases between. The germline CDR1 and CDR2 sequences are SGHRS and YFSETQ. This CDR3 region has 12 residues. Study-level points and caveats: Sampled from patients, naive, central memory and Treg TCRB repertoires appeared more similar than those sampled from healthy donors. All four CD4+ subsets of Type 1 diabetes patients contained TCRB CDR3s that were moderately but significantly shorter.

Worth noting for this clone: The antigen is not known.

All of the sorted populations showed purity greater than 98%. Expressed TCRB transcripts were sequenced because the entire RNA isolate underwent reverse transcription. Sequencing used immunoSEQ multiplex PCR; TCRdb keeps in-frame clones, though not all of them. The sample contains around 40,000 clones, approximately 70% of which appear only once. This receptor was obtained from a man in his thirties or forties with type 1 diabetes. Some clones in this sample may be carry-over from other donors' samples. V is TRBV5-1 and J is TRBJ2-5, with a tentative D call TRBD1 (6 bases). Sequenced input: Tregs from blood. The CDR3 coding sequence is TGCGCCAGCAGCAACGACAGGGAGACCCAGTACTTC. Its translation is CASSNDRETQYF.